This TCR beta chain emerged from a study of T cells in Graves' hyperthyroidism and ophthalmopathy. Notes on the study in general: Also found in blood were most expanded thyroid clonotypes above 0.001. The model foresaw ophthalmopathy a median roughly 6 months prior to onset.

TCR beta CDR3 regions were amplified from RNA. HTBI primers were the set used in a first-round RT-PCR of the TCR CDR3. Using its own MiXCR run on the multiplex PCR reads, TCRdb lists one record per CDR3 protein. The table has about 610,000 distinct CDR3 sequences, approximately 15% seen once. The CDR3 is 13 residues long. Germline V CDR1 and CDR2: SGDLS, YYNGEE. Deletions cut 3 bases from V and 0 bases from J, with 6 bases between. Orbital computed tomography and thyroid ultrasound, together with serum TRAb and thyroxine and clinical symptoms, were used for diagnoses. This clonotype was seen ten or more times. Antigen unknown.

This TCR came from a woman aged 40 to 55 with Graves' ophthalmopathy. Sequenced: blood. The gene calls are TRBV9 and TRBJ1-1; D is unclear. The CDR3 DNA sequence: TGTGCCAGCAGCGCATCAATGAACACTGAAGCTTTCTTT. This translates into CASSASMNTEAFF.